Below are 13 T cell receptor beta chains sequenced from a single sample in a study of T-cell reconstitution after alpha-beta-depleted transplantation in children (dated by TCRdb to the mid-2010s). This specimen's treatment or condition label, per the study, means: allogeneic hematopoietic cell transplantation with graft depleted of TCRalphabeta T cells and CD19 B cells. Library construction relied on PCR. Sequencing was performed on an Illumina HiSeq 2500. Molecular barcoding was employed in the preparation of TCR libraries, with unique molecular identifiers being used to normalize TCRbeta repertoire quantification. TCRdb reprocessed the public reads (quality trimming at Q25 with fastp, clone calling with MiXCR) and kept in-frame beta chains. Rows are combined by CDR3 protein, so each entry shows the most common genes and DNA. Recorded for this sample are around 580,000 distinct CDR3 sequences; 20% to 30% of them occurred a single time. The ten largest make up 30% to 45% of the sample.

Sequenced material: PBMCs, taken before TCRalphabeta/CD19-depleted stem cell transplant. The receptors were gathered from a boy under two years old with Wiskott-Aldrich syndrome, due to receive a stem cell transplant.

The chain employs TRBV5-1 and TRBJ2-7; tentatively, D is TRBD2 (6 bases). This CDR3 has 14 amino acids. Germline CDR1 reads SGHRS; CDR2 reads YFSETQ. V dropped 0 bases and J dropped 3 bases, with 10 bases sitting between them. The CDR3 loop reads CASSLAQGLYEQYF. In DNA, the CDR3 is TGCGCCAGCAGCTTGGCTCAGGGACTCTACGAGCAGTACTTC.

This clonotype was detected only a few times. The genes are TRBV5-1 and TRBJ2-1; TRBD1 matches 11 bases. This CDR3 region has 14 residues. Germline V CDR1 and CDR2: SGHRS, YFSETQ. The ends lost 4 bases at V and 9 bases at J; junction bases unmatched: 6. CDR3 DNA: TGCGCCAGCAGCGGCGGGACAGGGGGAGGTGAGCAGTTCTTC. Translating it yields CASSGGTGGGEQFF.

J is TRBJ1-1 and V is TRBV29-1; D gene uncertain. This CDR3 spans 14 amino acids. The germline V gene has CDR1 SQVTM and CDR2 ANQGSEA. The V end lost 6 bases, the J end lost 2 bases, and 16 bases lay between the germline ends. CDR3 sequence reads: CSVYYYGANTEAFF. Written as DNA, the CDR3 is TGCAGCGTCTACTACTACGGAGCAAACACTGAAGCTTTCTTT.

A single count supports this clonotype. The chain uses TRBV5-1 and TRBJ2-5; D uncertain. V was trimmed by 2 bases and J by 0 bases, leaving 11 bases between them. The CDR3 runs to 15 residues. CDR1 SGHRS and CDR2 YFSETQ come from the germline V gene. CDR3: CASSFGKGHQETQYF. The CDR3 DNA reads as TGCGCCAGCAGCTTCGGTAAGGGCCACCAAGAGACCCAGTACTTC.

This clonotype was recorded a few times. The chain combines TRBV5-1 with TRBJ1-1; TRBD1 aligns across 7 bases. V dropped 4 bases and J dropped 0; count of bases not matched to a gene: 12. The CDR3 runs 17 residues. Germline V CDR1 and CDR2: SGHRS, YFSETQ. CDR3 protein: CASSASTGLGLNTEAFF. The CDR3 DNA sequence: TGCGCCAGCAGCGCCTCGACAGGGCTCGGACTGAACACTGAAGCTTTCTTT.

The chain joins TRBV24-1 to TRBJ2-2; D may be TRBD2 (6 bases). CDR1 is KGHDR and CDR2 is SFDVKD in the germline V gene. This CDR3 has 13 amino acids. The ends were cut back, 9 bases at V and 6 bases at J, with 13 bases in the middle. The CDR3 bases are TGTGCCACCGGGAAGGGAGGCTCCGGGGAGCTGTTTTTT. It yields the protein CATGKGGSGELFF.

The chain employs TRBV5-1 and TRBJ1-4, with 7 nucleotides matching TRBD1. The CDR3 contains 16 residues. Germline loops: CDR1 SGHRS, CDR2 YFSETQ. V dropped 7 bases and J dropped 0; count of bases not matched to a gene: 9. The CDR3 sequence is CASQTGTAATNEKLFF. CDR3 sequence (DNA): TGCGCCAGCCAGACCGGGACAGCTGCAACTAATGAAAAACTGTTTTTT.

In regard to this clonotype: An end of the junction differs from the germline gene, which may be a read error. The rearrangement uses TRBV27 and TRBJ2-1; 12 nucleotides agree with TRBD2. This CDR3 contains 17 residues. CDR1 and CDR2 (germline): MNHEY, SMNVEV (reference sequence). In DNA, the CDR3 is TGTGCCAGCAGTTTGTTTTCTAGCGGGAGGGCGTACAATAAGCAGTTCTTC. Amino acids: CASSLFSSGRAYNKQFF.

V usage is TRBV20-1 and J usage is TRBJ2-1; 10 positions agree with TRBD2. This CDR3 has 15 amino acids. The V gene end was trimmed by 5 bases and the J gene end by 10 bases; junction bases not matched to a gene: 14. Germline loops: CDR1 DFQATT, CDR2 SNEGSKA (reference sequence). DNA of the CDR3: TGCAGTGCTCCCCGGCGGCTAGCGGGAGTTCGAGAGCAGTTCTTC. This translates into CSAPRRLAGVREQFF.

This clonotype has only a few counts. CDR3 coding DNA: TGTGCCATGGCGAACGTTCCCTACGAGCAGTACTTC. It codes for CAMANVPYEQYF. This sequence joins TRBV10-3 and TRBJ2-7; unclear D gene. The CDR3 covers 12 residues. Germline CDR1 is ENHRY and CDR2 is SYGVKD. V lost 9 bases and J lost 2, with 11 bases in between.

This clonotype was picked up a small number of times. The CDR3 coding sequence is TGTGCCACCAGCAGCCTGTTACAGGGAGGGTATCAGCCCCAGCATTTT. Protein: CATSSLLQGGYQPQHF. This chain uses TRBV15 with TRBJ1-5; the D gene is possibly TRBD1 (6 bases). Between the trimmed V and J ends, which lost 3 bases and 5 bases, there was a span of 17 bases. Germline lookup yields CDR1 LNHNV and CDR2 YYDKDF (reference sequence). The CDR3 has 16 amino acids.

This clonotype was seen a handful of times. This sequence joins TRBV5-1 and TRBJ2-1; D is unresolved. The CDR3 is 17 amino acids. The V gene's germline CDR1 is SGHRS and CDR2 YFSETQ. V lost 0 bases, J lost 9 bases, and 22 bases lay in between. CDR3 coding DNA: TGCGCCAGCAGCTTGGCCGGTATAGGGATTCGGGCCCTTGAGCAGTTCTTC. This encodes CASSLAGIGIRALEQFF.

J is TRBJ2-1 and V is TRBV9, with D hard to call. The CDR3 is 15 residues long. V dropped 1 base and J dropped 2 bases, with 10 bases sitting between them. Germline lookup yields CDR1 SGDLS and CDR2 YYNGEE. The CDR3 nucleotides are TGTGCCAGCAGCGTATCCCCAGAACCCTACAATGAGCAGTTCTTC. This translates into CASSVSPEPYNEQFF.